This TCR beta chain was profiled in a study of blood T cells in healthy people across ages (dated by TCRdb to 2013 to 2016). Regarding the research as a whole: Template switching captured roughly one uniquely barcoded TCR beta cDNA molecule per two T cells in model experiments. To track age-related changes in TCR beta repertoire diversity, the study relied on deep sequencing normalized with unique cDNA molecular identifiers. The donors were split into four age groups: young (average around 15 years), middle-aged (39), aged (about 56) and long-lived (roughly 88). To avoid experimental bias, donors of different ages were randomly spread across the sequencing lanes. Two additional independent replicas of 1 million unique cDNA reads from the same blood draw were analyzed for two donors (one aged 18 to 30 and one aged 80 or older). What the work shows at the level of the full study, not this receptor alone: Because donor CMV infection status was unknown, age-related changes in expanded clonotypes were potentially confounded. Observed TCR beta diversity correlated strongly with the percentage of naive T cells measured by flow cytometry. Compared with the aged group, the long-lived group had more naive CD4+ T cells, fewer expanded clones and increased TCR diversity, suggesting age selection. Observed TCR beta diversity per million T cells fell roughly linearly with age, and a significant reduction was already apparent by age approximately 40. Estimates of total diversity based on one million sequenced T cells were considered lower bounds and underestimates. Since profiling was done on bulk unsorted PBMCs, naive and antigen-experienced compartments could not be conclusively compared.

About this clonotype itself: Its antigen is unknown. No much larger clone exists at a distance of one base, and base qualities are not known.

The germline V and J ends show losses of 3 bases and 3 bases respectively, and no gene match explains 7 bases of the junction. The CDR3 covers 15 residues, taking in both the cysteine and the phenylalanine. Only the CDR3 DNA stays, 45 bases, in frame from base 1. Based on the germline V gene, the CDR1 and CDR2 sequences are SGHRS and YFSETQ. Systemically healthy Caucasian individuals from Russia, approximately 39 in total and aged roughly 6 to 95 years, were included as donors. Each donor gave ten milliliters of peripheral blood, collected into EDTA-treated Vacutainer tubes. Ficoll-Paque density-gradient centrifugation was used to isolate PBMCs, with at least 6.5 million per sample. Total RNA, at least 5 micrograms per sample, was extracted from PBMCs with Trizol reagent. For every donor, an aliquot of PBMCs went through flow cytometry to measure the percentages of naive CD45RAhigh/CD27high T cells.

The library was built by means of 5' RACE. The second PCR ran for about 7 to 11 cycles and used a J-beta primer mix along with a sample-barcoded 5' primer. Each TCR beta cDNA molecule received a unique molecular identifier from a template-switch 5' adaptor carrying 12 random nucleotides. Each sample yielded at least 2.5 million CDR3-containing paired-end reads. The Mint cDNA synthesis kit, primed by a TRBC-specific oligonucleotide, was used to synthesize first-strand cDNA from all RNA. All cDNA was treated with uracil-DNA glycosylase and then went through a first 18-cycle PCR with the universal primers M1SS and BC2_uni_R. The authors' analysis ran thus. Each sample was normalized by randomly selecting 1 million high-quality reads, each carrying a distinct molecular identifier. Reads with shared molecular identifiers were discarded instead of being binned into consensus sequences. MiTCR, run with a Q25 quality threshold and the strictest error-elimination algorithm, handled CDR3 identification, clonotype clustering and error correction. A nonparametric unseen species model with Euler transformation was used to estimate lower-bound total TCR beta diversity. TCRdb reworked the public reads: Q25 trimming with fastp, MiXCR clone assembly, productive beta chains retained. Every CDR3 protein is listed once, alongside the most common genes and DNA of its rows. The V and J calls come from TCRdb's annotation, not from the publication. For this sample the table gives roughly 1.9 million distinct CDR3 sequences, of which about two fifths were detected only once. Of the sample, more than 20% falls within the top ten clones.

Recombination connected TRBV5-1 to TRBJ2-7, with TRBD1 matching 9 junction bases. The origin of this receptor is a human donor in good health. Sequencing input: blood. The DNA sequence is given as TGCGCCAGCAGCTGGGACAGGGAGTGGGGCTACGAGCAGTACTTC. Its protein is CASSWDREWGYEQYF.